Below, 10 T cell receptor beta chains from the same sample are listed, as sequenced in a study of cytomegalovirus exposure and HLA in healthy donors (dated by TCRdb to about 2017). The library was built by means of the immunoSEQ multiplex PCR assay. The multiplex PCR relied on a mix of 60 forward primers for TCR Vbeta segments and 13 reverse primers for TCR Jbeta segments. TCRdb re-hosts the immuneACCESS table, in-frame sequences only. Its copies lack some clones; in the studies checked, an unresolved V gene accounts for under half of them, and the cause for the rest is not known. Across this sample there are 180,000 or so clones, with around 80% seen only once. The ten largest clones add up to 1.3% to 1.5% of the sample. The sequencing input was PBMCs. These receptors came from a girl under 18 in good health and CMV-seropositive.

The chain combines TRBV7-2 with TRBJ2-6; no reliable D call. V was shortened by 2 bases and J by 2 bases, with 7 bases between the two germline ends. This CDR3 contains 15 residues. The germline V gene encodes CDR1 SGHTA and CDR2 FQGNSA. This CDR3 reads CASSLLPAGANVLTF. The CDR3, as DNA: TGTGCCAGCAGCTTACTCCCGGCTGGGGCCAACGTCCTGACTTTC. Full variable domain (missing parts from reference TRBV7-2 and TRBJ2-6): GAGVSQSPSNKVTEKGKDVELRCDPISGHTALYWYRQSLGQGLEFLIYFQGNSAPDKSGLPSDRFSAERTGGSVSTLTIQRTQQEDSAVYLCASSLLPAGANVLTFGAGSRLTVL.

V gene TRBV15 combines with J gene TRBJ1-2, with a weak D call TRBD1 (6 bases). The V gene's germline CDR1 is LNHNV and CDR2 YYDKDF (reference sequence). This CDR3 has 15 amino acids. V lost 5 bases to trimming and J lost 6 bases, with 19 bases between them. CDR3 in DNA: TGTGCCACCAGCCGTCTATCCAGGGGTGAGAATGGCTACACCTTC. Translating gives CATSRLSRGENGYTF.

V usage is TRBV4-2 and J usage is TRBJ2-1; 7 bases align to TRBD2. The CDR3 runs 17 residues. Germline-derived CDR1 and CDR2 are LGHNA and YNFKEQ. With 0 bases clipped from V and 0 bases from J, the junction kept 5 bases outside the gene matches. CDR3 sequence: CASSQDQGLISYNEQFF. The CDR3 nucleotides are TGTGCCAGCAGCCAAGATCAGGGACTAATCTCCTACAATGAGCAGTTCTTC.

The V gene is TRBV15, the J gene TRBJ2-5, with 8 bases matching TRBD1. Germline loops: CDR1 LNHNV, CDR2 YYDKDF (reference sequence). Trimming removed 5 bases from V and 6 bases from J; junction bases left unmatched: 8. The CDR3 length is 14 residues. CDR3 sequence reads: CATSSRTGTKTQYF. CDR3 coding DNA: TGTGCCACCAGCTCGCGGACAGGGACGAAGACCCAGTACTTC. Combining the CDR3 with reference TRBV15 and TRBJ2-5 gives the whole variable domain DAMVIQNPRYQVTQFGKPVTLSCSQTLNHNVMYWYQQKSSQAPKLLFHYYDKDFNNEADTPDNFQSRRPNTSFCFLDIRSPGLGDTAMYLCATSSRTGTKTQYFGPGTRLLVL.

This clone was seen only a few times. The chain uses TRBV5-8 and TRBJ2-3, with D possibly TRBD2 on 5 matching bases. V was clipped by 1 base and J by 10 bases, with 10 bases between them. In germline, CDR1 is SGHTS, CDR2 YDEGEE. The CDR3 consists of 12 residues. The CDR3 nucleotides read TGTGCCAGCAGCTTGATACTAGGCGCGCAGTATTTT. This codes for CASSLILGAQYF. The complete variable domain, with remaining parts taken from reference TRBV5-8 and TRBJ2-3, reads EAGVTQSPTHLIKTRGQQATLRCSPISGHTSVYWYQQALGLGLQFLLWYDEGEERNRGNFPPRFSGRQFPNYSSELNVNALELEDSALYLCASSLILGAQYFGPGTRLTVL.

A few counts support this clone. The rearrangement joins TRBV4-1 to TRBJ2-5; a possible D gene is TRBD2 (6 bases). V was trimmed by 1 base and J by 6 bases, leaving 15 bases between them. The germline gives CDR1 MGHRA, CDR2 YSYEKL. The CDR3 spans 15 residues. CDR3 DNA sequence: TGCGCCAGCAGCCAAGGCTGGGGGGAGTTGAAGACCCAGTACTTC. Its translation: CASSQGWGELKTQYF.

This chain uses TRBV2 with TRBJ2-2; D gene unclear. CDR1 is SNHLY, CDR2 FYNNEI, per germline. The CDR3 consists of 16 residues. V gave up 6 bases and J gave up 0 bases, with 14 bases separating them. The CDR3 reads CASRAMIIANTGELFF. The CDR3 bases are TGTGCCAGCAGAGCGATGATAATCGCGAACACCGGGGAGCTGTTTTTT.

This clone was seen only a few times. The V and J genes are TRBV7-9 and TRBJ2-1; 9 nucleotides agree with TRBD2. Germline loops: CDR1 SEHNR, CDR2 FQNEAQ (reference sequence). V dropped 3 bases and J dropped 7; count of bases not matched to a gene: 16. CDR3 length equals 18 residues. As DNA, the CDR3 is TGTGCCAGCAGCTTGACCGGGACTAGCTCCTATAGAGGGAATGAGCAGTTCTTC. Amino acids: CASSLTGTSSYRGNEQFF.

The chain carries TRBV15 and TRBJ2-5, with 7 bases matching TRBD2. CDR1 is LNHNV, CDR2 YYDKDF, per germline (reference sequence). The CDR3 contains 13 residues. V lost 5 bases, J lost 5 bases, and 5 bases stayed unmatched. CDR3 amino acids: CATSFRDYETQYF. CDR3 sequence (DNA): TGTGCCACCAGCTTCCGGGACTACGAGACCCAGTACTTC.

J is TRBJ1-1 and V is TRBV19, with D maybe TRBD1 (5 bases). The germline V gene encodes CDR1 LNHDA and CDR2 SQIVND (reference sequence). Trimming shortened V by 6 bases and J by 1 base, and 15 bases separated the two germline ends. This CDR3 contains 15 residues. The CDR3 region has the DNA TGTGCCAGTAGATTGATTCCGCAGGGGAACACTGAAGCTTTCTTT. This sequence encodes CASRLIPQGNTEAFF.